The 18 T cell receptor beta chains in this list originate from one sample, sequenced in a study of Tregs in tolerant kidney transplant recipients. Data came from immunoSEQ multiplex PCR; TCRdb stores just in-frame clones and leaves some out. This table has tens of thousands of clones, over 85% appearing once. Recipients received nonmyeloablative bone marrow transplants from related graft donors, with transient mixed chimerism. This specimen was CD4+ T cells from blood (PBMCs), taken 12 months after the transplant. These receptors came from a human patient who received a combined kidney and bone marrow transplant. The T cells may come from the graft donor.

This CDR3 reads CASSISVFTEAFF. In DNA, the CDR3 is TGTGCCAGTAGTATATCTGTATTCACTGAAGCTTTCTTT. The V gene is TRBV19, the J gene TRBJ1-1; D is uncertain. In germline, CDR1 is LNHDA, CDR2 SQIVND (reference sequence). Trimming cost V 2 bases and J 4 bases, with 8 bases left between them. This CDR3 has 13 residues.

This clone is a singleton in its sample. The V and J genes are TRBV11-2 and TRBJ1-3; D unresolved. The CDR3 extends over 14 amino acids. Between the trimmed V and J ends, which lost 5 bases and 7 bases, there was a span of 15 bases. CDR1 and CDR2 (germline): SGHAT, FQNNGV. The CDR3 here is CASSPKARGNTIYF. CDR3 sequence (DNA): TGTGCCAGCAGCCCCAAGGCCCGAGGGAACACCATATATTTT.

The J gene is TRBJ2-3, the V gene TRBV7-6, with 7 bases that match TRBD2. CDR1 is SGHVS and CDR2 is FNYEAQ in the germline V gene. V trimming: 1 base; J trimming: 5 bases; junction bases outside the gene matches: 9. The CDR3 sequence is 16 residues long. CDR3 sequence (DNA): TGTGCCAGCAGCTTAGGGTCTAGCGGAGCAGGAGATACGCAGTATTTT. Translation: CASSLGSSGAGDTQYF.

The gene calls are TRBV30 and TRBJ2-3, with 9 bases aligning to TRBD2. This CDR3 is built from 15 residues. V was clipped by 2 bases and J by 6 bases; unmatched bases: 9. The germline gives CDR1 GTSNPN, CDR2 SVGIG (reference sequence). Written as DNA, the CDR3 is TGTGCCTGGAGTATAGCGGGACTAGCAGGTGATACGCAGTATTTT. This translates into CAWSIAGLAGDTQYF.

The chain recombines TRBV19 with TRBJ1-1, with TRBD1 as a possible D gene (6 bases). This CDR3 is built from 15 residues. V was trimmed by 5 bases and J by 3 bases, leaving 16 bases between them. The germline gives CDR1 LNHDA, CDR2 SQIVND (reference sequence). The CDR3 here is CASSPHQGFDTEAFF. In DNA form, the CDR3 reads TGTGCCAGTAGTCCCCATCAGGGGTTTGACACTGAAGCTTTCTTT.

The CDR3 DNA sequence: TGTGCCAGCAGCTTAGGAAGAACTAGCACAGATACGCAGTATTTT. Amino acid sequence: CASSLGRTSTDTQYF. The chain joins TRBV11-3 to TRBJ2-3; D is unclear. This CDR3 is built from 15 residues. Germline V CDR1 and CDR2: SGHNT, YENEEA. The germline V and J ends were trimmed by 1 base and 0 bases, with 8 bases remaining between them.

The gene calls are TRBV9 and TRBJ2-5, with 8 bases lining up with TRBD2. Trimming at V came to 0 bases and at J to 5 bases, leaving 12 bases not matched to a gene. Germline CDR1 and CDR2: SGDLS and YYNGEE. The CDR3 sequence is 17 residues long. CDR3 bases: TGTGCCAGCAGCGTAGCTGGGAGCGGGGGCGGGGGGGAGACCCAGTACTTC. It yields the protein CASSVAGSGGGGETQYF.

This chain uses TRBV7-3 with TRBJ2-1; 16 nucleotides align to TRBD2. This CDR3 has 17 amino acids. Losses at the gene ends were 0 bases for V and 16 bases for J; bases not matched to a gene: 12. CDR1 is SGHTA, CDR2 FQGTGA, per germline. This chain's CDR3 is CASSLTGTSGGAGFLFF. The CDR3 region has the DNA TGTGCCAGCAGCTTAACCGGGACTAGCGGGGGGGCTGGCTTTCTCTTCTTC.

The chain employs TRBV11-2 and TRBJ2-5; 7 bases agree with TRBD2. The DNA matches TRBJ2-7 better at its end, which makes the J call doubtful. The germline gives CDR1 SGHAT, CDR2 FQNNGV. The CDR3 runs to 15 residues. The DNA for the CDR3 is TGTGCCAGCAGCTCTTCCCCGGGAGGTTCCTACGAGCAGTACTTC. Translated, it gives CASSSSPGGSYEQYF.

The chain couples TRBV6-5 to TRBJ1-1; D uncertain. The ends were cut back, 0 bases at V and 8 bases at J, with 10 bases in the middle. The germline V gene encodes CDR1 MNHEY and CDR2 SVGAGI. This CDR3 contains 13 residues. For the CDR3, the DNA is TGTGCCAGCAGTTACTCGCCCGGACTAGAAGCTTTCTTT. It yields the protein CASSYSPGLEAFF.

The chain links TRBV9 to TRBJ2-5; D possibly corresponds to TRBD1 (6 bases). The CDR3 runs to 13 residues. Germline CDR1 is SGDLS and CDR2 is YYNGEE. Trimming removed 3 bases at V and 2 bases at J, with 8 bases between. CDR3 sequence reads: CASSETGQETQYF. The CDR3 DNA reads as TGTGCCAGCAGCGAAACAGGGCAAGAGACCCAGTACTTC.

The V and J genes are TRBV5-8 and TRBJ2-7; D is unresolved. Germline V gene lookup returns CDR1 SGHTS and CDR2 YDEGEE. The CDR3 spans 14 residues. Trimming pared 2 bases from V and 3 bases from J, leaving 12 bases between. Here the CDR3 reads CASSFAAEVYEQYF. CDR3 nucleotides: TGTGCCAGCAGCTTCGCGGCAGAGGTCTACGAGCAGTACTTC.

This chain joins TRBV18 and TRBJ1-6; a weak D match, TRBD1 (5 bases). The CDR3 consists of 14 residues. Germline V gene data show CDR1 as KGHSH and CDR2 as LQKENI. The V and J ends lost 6 bases and 8 bases respectively, with 14 bases between them. The CDR3, as DNA: TGTGCCAGCTCTCGCAGGGTGATAGATTCACCCCTCCACTTT. Encoded protein: CASSRRVIDSPLHF.

The gene calls are TRBV5-1 and TRBJ2-1, with 13 nucleotides matching TRBD2. Germline V gives CDR1 SGHRS, CDR2 YFSETQ. The V gene end was trimmed by 3 bases and the J gene end by 4 bases; junction bases not matched to a gene: 13. The CDR3 runs to 19 residues. CDR3 region: CASSSHHRLTSGGYNEQFF. CDR3 DNA sequence: TGCGCCAGCAGCTCGCATCACCGGTTGACTAGCGGGGGGTACAATGAGCAGTTCTTC.

The chain uses TRBV28 and TRBJ2-5, with unresolved D. The V end lost 4 bases, the J end lost 5 bases, and 11 bases lay between the germline ends. The length of the CDR3 is 13 residues. CDR1 and CDR2 (germline): MDHEN, SYDVKM. The CDR3 DNA is TGTGCCAGCAGTTCTATAACCTTGGAGACCCAGTACTTC. It encodes CASSSITLETQYF. The full variable domain, rest sourced from reference TRBV28 and TRBJ2-5, is DVKVTQSSRYLVKRTGEKVFLECVQDMDHENMFWYRQDPGLGLRLIYFSYDVKMKEKGDIPEGYSVSREKKERFSLILESASTNQTSMYLCASSSITLETQYFGPGTRLLVL.

The chain joins TRBV5-1 to TRBJ2-3, with unresolved D. Germline values: CDR1 SGHRS, CDR2 YFSETQ. The CDR3 has 16 residues. V lost 1 base, J lost 3 bases, and 15 bases lay in between. DNA for the CDR3: TGCGCCAGCAGCTTGAAAAGCACCTCTATTACAGATACGCAGTATTTT. It yields the protein CASSLKSTSITDTQYF.

A single count supports this clone. The chain recombines TRBV7-9 with TRBJ2-1, with TRBD2 matching 11 bases. The CDR3 is 17 amino acids. CDR1 is SEHNR and CDR2 is FQNEAQ in the germline V gene (reference sequence). With 5 bases clipped from V and 0 bases from J, the junction kept 6 bases outside the gene matches. This CDR3 is CASSIGLAGYSYNEQFF. For the CDR3, the DNA is TGTGCCAGCAGCATCGGACTAGCGGGTTACTCCTACAATGAGCAGTTCTTC.

The chain is built from TRBV7-2 and TRBJ2-1; D perhaps matches TRBD2 (5 bases). Germline V gives CDR1 SGHTA, CDR2 FQGNSA. Trimming removed 1 base from V and 8 bases from J, with 12 bases in between. This CDR3 spans 14 amino acids. The CDR3 loop reads CASSLVLAGDEQFF. The CDR3 nucleotides read TGTGCCAGCAGCTTAGTTCTAGCCGGGGATGAGCAGTTCTTC.